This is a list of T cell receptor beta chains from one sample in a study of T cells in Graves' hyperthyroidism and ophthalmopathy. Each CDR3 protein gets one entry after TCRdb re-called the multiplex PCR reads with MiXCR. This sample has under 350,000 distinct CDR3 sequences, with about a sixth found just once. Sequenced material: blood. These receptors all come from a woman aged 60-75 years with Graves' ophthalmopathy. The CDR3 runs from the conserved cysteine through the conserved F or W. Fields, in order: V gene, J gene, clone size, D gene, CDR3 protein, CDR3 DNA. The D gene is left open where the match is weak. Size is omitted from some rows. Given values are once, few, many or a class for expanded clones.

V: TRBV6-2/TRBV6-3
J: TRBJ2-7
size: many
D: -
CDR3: CASSDLGEQYF
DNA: TGTGCCAGCAGCGACCTAGGTGAGCAGTACTTC

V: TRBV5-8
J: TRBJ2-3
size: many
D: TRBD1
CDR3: CASSLGQGDTQYF
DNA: TGTGCCAGCAGCCTGGGACAGGGAGATACGCAGTATTTT

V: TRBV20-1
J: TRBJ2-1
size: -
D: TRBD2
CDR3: CSGGTSGSSYNEQFF
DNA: TGCAGTGGAGGGACTAGCGGAAGCTCCTACAATGAGCAGTTCTTC

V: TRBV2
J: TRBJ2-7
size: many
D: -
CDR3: CASSEAPGSSYEQYF
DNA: TGTGCCAGCAGTGAAGCGCCAGGGAGCTCCTACGAGCAGTACTTC

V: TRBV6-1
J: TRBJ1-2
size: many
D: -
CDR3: CASSEAPGSSGYTF
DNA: TGTGCCAGCAGTGAAGCTCCAGGGTCCAGTGGCTACACCTTC

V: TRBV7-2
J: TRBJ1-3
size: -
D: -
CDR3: CASSLGISGNTIYF
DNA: TGTGCCAGCAGCCTAGGGATCTCTGGAAACACCATATATTTT

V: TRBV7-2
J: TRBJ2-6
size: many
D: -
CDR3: CASSLVSTSGANVLTF
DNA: TGTGCCAGCAGCTTAGTCTCCACCTCTGGGGCCAACGTCCTGACTTTC

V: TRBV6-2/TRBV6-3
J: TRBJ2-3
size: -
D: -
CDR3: CASSSAPGGSTDTQYF
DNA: TGTGCCAGCAGTTCGGCGCCAGGGGGGAGCACAGATACGCAGTATTTT

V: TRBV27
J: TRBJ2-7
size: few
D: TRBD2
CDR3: CASSRMTSGSSYEQYF
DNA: TGTGCCAGCAGTCGGATGACTAGCGGGAGTTCCTACGAGCAGTACTTC

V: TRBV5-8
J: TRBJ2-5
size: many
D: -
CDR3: CASSLGRRGETQYF
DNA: TGTGCCAGCAGCTTGGGCCGGCGCGGGGAGACCCAGTACTTC

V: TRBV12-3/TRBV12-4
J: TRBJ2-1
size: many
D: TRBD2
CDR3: CASTPGGGSYNEQFF
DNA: TGTGCCAGCACCCCGGGAGGGGGCTCCTACAATGAGCAGTTCTTC

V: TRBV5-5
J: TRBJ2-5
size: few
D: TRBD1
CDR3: CASTKATGFKTQYF
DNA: TGTGCCAGCACCAAGGCGACAGGGTTTAAGACCCAGTACTTC

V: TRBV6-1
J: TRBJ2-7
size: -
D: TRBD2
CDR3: CASSSTHLAVSSYEQYF
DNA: TGTGCCAGCAGTTCCACCCATCTAGCGGTGAGCTCCTACGAGCAGTACTTC

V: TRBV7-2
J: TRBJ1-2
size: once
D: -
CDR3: CASSYPSYGCTF
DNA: TGTGCCAGCAGCTACCCCAGCTATGGCTGCACCTTC

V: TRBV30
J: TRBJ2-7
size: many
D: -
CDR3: CAWSVSLRDVAYEQYF
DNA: TGTGCCTGGAGTGTATCCCTCCGGGACGTCGCCTACGAGCAGTACTTC

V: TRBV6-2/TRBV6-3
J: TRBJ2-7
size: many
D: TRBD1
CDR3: CASSSRQGIIYEQYF
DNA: TGTGCCAGCAGTTCTCGACAGGGAATAATCTACGAGCAGTACTTC

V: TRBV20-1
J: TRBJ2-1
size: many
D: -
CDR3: CSASGPGNEQFF
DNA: TGCAGTGCTAGCGGCCCTGGCAATGAGCAGTTCTTC

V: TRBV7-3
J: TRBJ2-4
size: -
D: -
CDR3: CASSLTSGQNIQYF
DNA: TGTGCCAGCAGCTTAACGAGTGGGCAAAACATTCAGTACTTC

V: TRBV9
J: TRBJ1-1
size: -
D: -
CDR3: CASSPTVRGANTEAFF
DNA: TGTGCCAGCAGCCCAACAGTAAGGGGGGCGAACACTGAAGCTTTCTTT

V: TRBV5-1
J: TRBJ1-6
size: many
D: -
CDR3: CASSLAGQGNSPLHF
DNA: TGCGCCAGCAGCTTGGCCGGGCAGGGGAATTCACCCCTCCACTTT

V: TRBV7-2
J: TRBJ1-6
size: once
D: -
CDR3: CASSLDRRSPLHF
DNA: TGTGCCAGCAGCTTAGATCGGCGTTCACCCCTCCACTTT

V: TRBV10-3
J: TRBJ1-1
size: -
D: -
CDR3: CAISEDRWNTEAFF
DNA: TGTGCCATCAGTGAGGACAGATGGAACACTGAAGCTTTCTTT

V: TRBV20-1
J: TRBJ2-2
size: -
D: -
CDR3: CSAPLGGGANTGELFF
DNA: TGCAGTGCACCCCTGGGAGGAGGGGCTAACACCGGGGAGCTGTTTTTT

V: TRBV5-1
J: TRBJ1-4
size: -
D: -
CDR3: CASSSGSTNEKLFF
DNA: TGCGCCAGCAGCTCAGGGTCAACTAATGAAAAACTGTTTTTT

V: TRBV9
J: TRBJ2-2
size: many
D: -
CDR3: CASSVASRGELFF
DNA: TGTGCCAGCAGCGTAGCTTCGCGTGGGGAGCTGTTTTTT

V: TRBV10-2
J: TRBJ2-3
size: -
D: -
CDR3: CASSEPARRVWDTQYF
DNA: TGCGCCAGCAGTGAACCCGCCAGGCGCGTCTGGGATACGCAGTATTTT

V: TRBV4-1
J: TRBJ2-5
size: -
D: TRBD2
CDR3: CASSQPLGRGQETQYF
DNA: TGCGCCAGCAGCCAACCACTGGGGAGGGGCCAAGAGACCCAGTACTTC